The 13 T cell receptor beta chains below all came from one sample that was sequenced in a study of shared clonotypes between healthy human individuals. As defined, naive CD8 cells were CD45RO-negative and positively selected for CCR7, with terminally differentiated effector memory CD45RA+ cells excluded. Repertoires were generated with immunoSEQ multiplex PCR, while TCRdb's copy carries only in-frame clones and drops some. The sample lists approximately 2,000,000 clones, 85% to 95% occurring once. The sample comprised naive CD8+ T cells from PBMCs. These receptors all stem from a man younger than 35 in good health. Some clones in this sample may be carry-over from other donors' samples.

The chain combines TRBV5-4 with TRBJ2-7, with D perhaps given as TRBD1 or TRBD2 (5 bases each). The CDR3 runs to 15 residues. V gave up 1 base and J gave up 1 base, with 12 bases separating them. Germline V lookup: CDR1 SGHNT, CDR2 YYREEE (reference sequence). Here the CDR3 reads CASSLRDGGSYEQYF. CDR3 DNA sequence: TGTGCCAGCAGCTTGCGGGACGGTGGATCCTACGAGCAGTACTTC.

The chain couples TRBV19 to TRBJ2-5, with no clear D. The CDR3 sequence is 12 residues long. Germline lookup yields CDR1 LNHDA and CDR2 SQIVND (reference sequence). Trimming took 5 bases from V and 3 from J, leaving 7 bases between them. The CDR3 DNA reads as TGTGCCAGTAGTCACCGAGAAGAGACCCAGTACTTC. It encodes CASSHREETQYF.

This clone was counted between two and nine times. V usage is TRBV10-1 and J usage is TRBJ1-1; the D gene is possibly TRBD1 (5 bases). The CDR3 is made up of 11 amino acids. Germline-derived CDR1 and CDR2 are WNHNN and SYGVQD (reference sequence). V was trimmed by 2 bases and J by 7 bases, leaving 5 bases between them. CDR3 nucleotides: TGCGCCAGCAGTGAGGGGGGTGAAGCTTTCTTT. This gives the protein CASSEGGEAFF.

The chain combines TRBV27 with TRBJ2-1; 10 positions agree with TRBD2. Trimming took 5 bases from V and 0 from J; bases not matched to a gene: 7. The germline V gene has CDR1 MNHEY and CDR2 SMNVEV (reference sequence). CDR3 size: 17 residues. CDR3 residues: CASSPLLAGSSYNEQFF. The CDR3 DNA reads TGTGCCAGCAGTCCATTACTAGCGGGGAGCTCCTACAATGAGCAGTTCTTC.

The rearrangement joins TRBV4-3 to TRBJ1-3, with D perhaps matching TRBD1 (5 bases). Per the germline V gene, CDR1 is LGHNA and CDR2 is YSLEER. There are 17 residues in the CDR3. V lost 4 bases and J lost 0, with 16 bases in between. The CDR3 DNA reads TGCGCCAGCAGCCGCAATCAGGGACTGTACTCTGGAAACACCATATATTTT. Its protein product is CASSRNQGLYSGNTIYF.

V gene TRBV7-8 combines with J gene TRBJ2-2; 9 bases map to TRBD2. V trimming: 6 bases; J trimming: 5 bases; junction bases outside the gene matches: 13. The CDR3 totals 17 residues. Germline CDR1 reads SGHVS; CDR2 reads FQNEAQ. CDR3 sequence reads: CASSQAAAGGWTGELFF. The DNA of the CDR3 is TGTGCCAGCAGTCAGGCGGCAGCGGGAGGATGGACCGGGGAGCTGTTTTTT.

The CDR3 loop is CASSGDTIYF. CDR3 coding DNA: TGTGCCAGCAGCGGTGACACCATATATTTT. This chain connects TRBV9 to TRBJ1-3, with D unresolved. The CDR3 contains 10 residues. CDR1 SGDLS and CDR2 YYNGEE come from the germline V gene. V was clipped by 3 bases and J by 8 bases, with 3 bases between them.

The chain couples TRBV7-2 to TRBJ2-1; the D is unclear. Germline CDR1 is SGHTA and CDR2 is FQGNSA. The CDR3 runs 15 residues. V gave up 3 bases and J gave up 4 bases, with 13 bases separating them. CDR3 sequence reads: CASSFRLPQYNEQFF. The CDR3 coding sequence is TGTGCCAGCAGCTTCAGGCTACCTCAGTACAATGAGCAGTTCTTC.

CDR3 DNA: TGTGCCAGCAGTTTGGGACTTCGTGGCTATGAGCAGTTCTTC. This translates into CASSLGLRGYEQFF. The V and J genes are TRBV27 and TRBJ2-1, with TRBD2 as a possible D gene (6 bases). The germline V and J ends were trimmed by 3 bases and 8 bases, with 14 bases remaining between them. CDR1 MNHEY and CDR2 SMNVEV come from the germline V gene (reference sequence). The CDR3 has 14 amino acids.

J is TRBJ1-5 and V is TRBV28; D is uncertain. CDR1 is MDHEN, CDR2 SYDVKM, per germline. This CDR3 has 14 residues. Deletions cut 6 bases from V and 0 bases from J, with 9 bases between. The CDR3 DNA sequence: TGTGCCAGCAGCCCATTCGATAGCAATCAGCCCCAGCATTTT. Protein: CASSPFDSNQPQHF.

The chain recombines TRBV6-8 with TRBJ2-7; TRBD2 might be the D (6 bases). The V end was cut by 10 bases, the J end by 2 bases, with 18 bases between. Germline CDR1 and CDR2: MNHGY and SAAAGT. The CDR3 is 14 residues long. The DNA for the CDR3 is TGTGCCACCAAAGGGCGGGGACTCGCCTACGAGCAGTACTTC. This gives the protein CATKGRGLAYEQYF.

A remark on this clone: Other DNA sequences within the sample encode an identical CDR3. V gene TRBV11-2 combines with J gene TRBJ2-7, with D unresolved. V dropped 3 bases and J dropped 4 bases, with 7 bases sitting between them. The germline gives CDR1 SGHAT, CDR2 FQNNGV. The CDR3 sequence is 12 residues long. In DNA, the CDR3 is TGTGCCAGCAGCTTGGACCGATACGAGCAGTACTTC. Translated: CASSLDRYEQYF. Full variable domain (outside the CDR3, taken from reference TRBV11-2 and TRBJ2-7): EAGVAQSPRYKIIEKRQSVAFWCNPISGHATLYWYQQILGQGPKLLIQFQNNGVVDDSQLPKDRFSAERLKGVDSTLKIQPAKLEDSAVYLCASSLDRYEQYFGPGTRLTVT.

The chain combines TRBV9 with TRBJ2-7; D remains ambiguous. The CDR3 covers 14 residues. Deletions cut 4 bases from V and 2 bases from J, with 13 bases between. The germline V gene encodes CDR1 SGDLS and CDR2 YYNGEE. The CDR3 sequence is CASSPQHPPYEQYF. The CDR3 DNA is TGTGCCAGCAGCCCTCAGCATCCACCCTACGAGCAGTACTTC.